What follows are 27 T cell receptor beta chains derived from one specimen sequenced in a study of blood T cell repertoires in COVID-19. TCRdb's copy holds only in-frame clones and misses some; the assay was immunoSEQ multiplex PCR. The data contain under 400,000 clones, 87% of them singletons. The specimen sequenced was PBMCs or T cells enriched from blood (not recorded which). The receptor set was obtained from a man in his forties or fifties in a cohort exposed to, infected with or recovered from COVID-19 (not recorded which).

V usage is TRBV6-1 and J usage is TRBJ2-7, with D possibly matching TRBD2 (5 bases). CDR1 and CDR2 (germline): MNHNS, SASEGT. This CDR3 contains 16 residues. V was cut by 4 bases and J by 4 bases, with 20 bases left in between. CDR3 sequence: CASSAPPRTRPYEQYF. The CDR3 DNA is TGTGCCAGCAGTGCCCCCCCGCGGACTCGCCCGTACGAGCAGTACTTC.

Only a few counts were recorded for this clone. CDR3 loop: CASSFGTINEQFF. As DNA, the CDR3 is TGTGCCAGCAGCTTTGGGACTATCAATGAGCAGTTCTTC. This chain connects TRBV2 to TRBJ2-1; TRBD2 matches at 7 bases. The germline gives CDR1 SNHLY, CDR2 FYNNEI. J was trimmed by 6 bases and V by 6 bases; bases with no gene match: 5. The CDR3 runs 13 residues.

The chain couples TRBV15 to TRBJ2-2; 9 bases fit TRBD1. This CDR3 spans 16 amino acids. Germline trimming cut 5 bases from V and 1 base from J; bases unmatched to any gene: 5. The germline gives CDR1 LNHNV, CDR2 YYDKDF (reference sequence). The DNA for the CDR3 is TGTGCCACCAGCCGGCCGGGACAGGGGAACACCGGGGAGCTGTTTTTT. Encoded protein: CATSRPGQGNTGELFF.

The V and J genes are TRBV11-2 and TRBJ2-3, with D perhaps TRBD2 (6 bases). Germline CDR1 SGHAT, CDR2 FQNNGV. This CDR3 contains 16 residues. The V end was cut by 5 bases, the J end by 2 bases, with 17 bases between. CDR3 DNA: TGTGCCAGCAGCCTCGGGACTTCCAAGCCCACAGATACGCAGTATTTT. This codes for CASSLGTSKPTDTQYF.

DNA for the CDR3: TGCGCCAGCAGCAACCAGGGTACTTTTATGAACACTGAAGCTTTCTTT. Translating gives CASSNQGTFMNTEAFF. The chain has TRBV5-1 and TRBJ1-1, with D possibly being TRBD1 (5 bases). CDR1 is SGHRS, CDR2 YFSETQ, per germline. Trimming removed 4 bases from V and 0 bases from J, with 16 bases in between. This CDR3 region has 16 residues. The complete variable domain, with remaining parts taken from reference TRBV5-1 and TRBJ1-1, reads KAGVTQTPRYLIKTRGQQVTLSCSPISGHRSVSWYQQTPGQGLQFLFEYFSETQRNKGNFPGRFSGRQFSNSRSEMNVSTLELGDSALYLCASSNQGTFMNTEAFFGQGTRLTVV.

The rearrangement uses TRBV7-2 and TRBJ2-2; 9 bases agree with TRBD2. V lost 8 bases, J lost 5 bases, and 9 bases stayed unmatched. The germline V gene encodes CDR1 SGHTA and CDR2 FQGNSA. This CDR3 has 15 amino acids. As DNA, the CDR3 is TGTGCCAGCGCGAAGCGGGAGGTGAGGACCGGGGAGCTGTTTTTT. It codes for CASAKREVRTGELFF.

V gene TRBV30 combines with J gene TRBJ2-7; 11 nucleotides line up with TRBD2. Germline-derived CDR1 and CDR2 are GTSNPN and SVGIG (reference sequence). The CDR3 consists of 18 residues. The ends lost 0 bases at V and 4 bases at J; junction bases unmatched: 14. CDR3 loop: CAWSVEFPSGRTNYEQYF. In nucleotides, the CDR3 is TGTGCCTGGAGTGTAGAGTTTCCTAGCGGGAGGACAAATTACGAGCAGTACTTC.

This rearrangement joins TRBV30 to TRBJ1-1, with D unresolved. Germline CDR1 reads GTSNPN; CDR2 reads SVGIG (reference sequence). This CDR3 comprises 11 residues. With 0 bases removed from V and 6 bases from J, the gap between germline ends came to 5 bases. CDR3 sequence: CAWSVLAEAFF. Here the CDR3 DNA reads TGTGCCTGGAGTGTACTCGCTGAAGCTTTCTTT. Full variable domain (missing parts from reference TRBV30 and TRBJ1-1): SQTIHQWPATLVQPVGSPLSLECTVEGTSNPNLYWYRQAAGRGLQLLFYSVGIGQISSEVPQNLSASRPQDRQFILSSKKLLLSDSGFYLCAWSVLAEAFFGQGTRLTVV.

This chain joins TRBV19 and TRBJ2-7, with a tentative D call TRBD2 (6 bases). This CDR3 comprises 15 residues. Germline loops: CDR1 LNHDA, CDR2 SQIVND (reference sequence). Trimming shortened V by 1 base and J by 0 bases, and 10 bases separated the two germline ends. In nucleotides, the CDR3 is TGTGCCAGTAGTATAGGCGGGACCAGCTCCTACGAGCAGTACTTC. Translated: CASSIGGTSSYEQYF.

Only one count was recorded for this clone. V gene TRBV28 combines with J gene TRBJ2-3; TRBD1 aligns across 8 bases. Germline CDR1 is MDHEN and CDR2 is SYDVKM. V was clipped by 3 bases and J by 6 bases; unmatched bases: 5. The CDR3 covers 14 residues. The CDR3 DNA is TGTGCCAGCAGTTTCGGACAGGGCTTGGATACGCAGTATTTT. Protein product: CASSFGQGLDTQYF. Full variable domain (rest looked up from reference TRBV28 and TRBJ2-3): DVKVTQSSRYLVKRTGEKVFLECVQDMDHENMFWYRQDPGLGLRLIYFSYDVKMKEKGDIPEGYSVSREKKERFSLILESASTNQTSMYLCASSFGQGLDTQYFGPGTRLTVL.

V is TRBV7-2 and J is TRBJ2-1, with TRBD2 matching over 7 bases. The CDR3 contains 15 residues. V lost 3 bases, J lost 1 base, and 3 bases stayed unmatched. Germline values: CDR1 SGHTA, CDR2 FQGNSA. The CDR3 DNA reads as TGTGCCAGCAGCTTGTGGACTAGGTCCTACAATGAGCAGTTCTTC. Protein sequence: CASSLWTRSYNEQFF.

The V call is TRBV5-1, the J call TRBJ1-1; 8 nucleotides match TRBD1. Germline values: CDR1 SGHRS, CDR2 YFSETQ. The CDR3 covers 16 residues. Trimming at V came to 0 bases and at J to 2 bases, leaving 6 bases not matched to a gene. The CDR3 region has the DNA TGCGCCAGCAGCTTGGACCCCACAGGGGGTAACACTGAAGCTTTCTTT. Protein: CASSLDPTGGNTEAFF.

The rearrangement joins TRBV6-4 to TRBJ1-4; TRBD1 aligns across 9 bases. The CDR3 totals 15 residues. Germline V gene data show CDR1 as MRHNA and CDR2 as SNTAGT. V lost 6 bases to trimming and J lost 8 bases; unmatched junction nucleotides: 10. The CDR3 reads CASSLTGGAGEKLFF. The CDR3 DNA sequence: TGTGCCAGCAGCCTCACAGGGGGCGCCGGGGAAAAACTGTTTTTT.

The chain is built from TRBV14 and TRBJ2-7; D possibly corresponds to TRBD1 (5 bases). V was clipped by 4 bases and J by 5 bases, with 9 bases between them. Per the germline V gene, CDR1 is SGHDN and CDR2 is FVKESK. The CDR3 covers 12 residues. The CDR3: CASSPRGDEQYF. The DNA for the CDR3 is TGTGCCAGCAGCCCTAGGGGTGACGAGCAGTACTTC. Based on the CDR3 plus reference TRBV14 and TRBJ2-7, the full variable domain is EAGVTQFPSHSVIEKGQTVTLRCDPISGHDNLYWYRRVMGKEIKFLLHFVKESKQDESGMPNNRFLAERTGGTYSTLKVQPAELEDSGVYFCASSPRGDEQYFGPGTRLTVT.

The chain recombines TRBV7-3 with TRBJ1-1; D gene ambiguous. From germline, CDR1 is SGHTA and CDR2 FQGTGA. This CDR3 has 14 residues. With 2 bases removed from V and 6 bases from J, the gap between germline ends came to 13 bases. This chain's CDR3 is CASSLGFEGAEAFF. In nucleotides, the CDR3 is TGTGCCAGCAGCTTAGGGTTTGAGGGAGCTGAAGCTTTCTTT.

This rearrangement joins TRBV9 to TRBJ2-1; 7 positions agree with TRBD2. This CDR3 contains 13 residues. V lost 0 bases, J lost 11 bases, and 5 bases stayed unmatched. CDR1 and CDR2 from the germline V gene are SGDLS and YYNGEE. This chain's CDR3 is CASSVGGGAKQFF. CDR3 DNA: TGTGCCAGCAGCGTAGGGGGGGGAGCCAAGCAGTTCTTC. Variable domain in full (rest from reference TRBV9 and TRBJ2-1): DSGVTQTPKHLITATGQRVTLRCSPRSGDLSVYWYQQSLDQGLQFLIQYYNGEERAKGNILERFSAQQFPDLHSELNLSSLELGDSALYFCASSVGGGAKQFFGPGTRLTVL.

V is TRBV28 and J is TRBJ2-4; TRBD1 might be the D (6 bases). CDR1 and CDR2 from the germline V gene are MDHEN and SYDVKM. The CDR3 consists of 15 residues. Deletions cut 2 bases from V and 2 bases from J, with 10 bases between. CDR3 amino acids: CASSLMGASKNIQYF. The DNA for the CDR3 is TGTGCCAGCAGTTTAATGGGGGCTTCCAAAAACATTCAGTACTTC.

This sequence joins TRBV5-1 and TRBJ2-1; 7 bases agree with TRBD1. The V gene's germline CDR1 is SGHRS and CDR2 YFSETQ. The J segment lost 2 bases and the V segment lost 0 bases, leaving 2 bases of the junction unmatched. The CDR3 is 15 residues long. This CDR3 is CASSLVGGAYNEQFF. CDR3 bases: TGCGCCAGCAGCTTGGTAGGGGGCGCCTACAATGAGCAGTTCTTC. The entire variable domain, with the rest obtained from reference TRBV5-1 and TRBJ2-1, is as follows: KAGVTQTPRYLIKTRGQQVTLSCSPISGHRSVSWYQQTPGQGLQFLFEYFSETQRNKGNFPGRFSGRQFSNSRSEMNVSTLELGDSALYLCASSLVGGAYNEQFFGPGTRLTVL.

The CDR3 DNA sequence: TGTGCCAGCTCAAGAGCGGGAGATGGTGGCACCGGGGAGCTGTTTTTT. It is translated as CASSRAGDGGTGELFF. The V call is TRBV18, the J call TRBJ2-2, with 8 positions matching TRBD2. Germline V gives CDR1 KGHSH, CDR2 LQKENI. This CDR3 contains 16 residues. V lost 5 bases, J lost 4 bases, and 9 bases stayed unmatched.

This clone came up a few times. V is TRBV18 and J is TRBJ1-3; TRBD1 matches 8 bases. Germline CDR1 is KGHSH and CDR2 is LQKENI. The CDR3 is 18 residues long. V shed 0 bases and J 4 bases; nucleotides not matched to a gene: 11. The CDR3: CASSPPGRQGHSGNTIYF. The CDR3 nucleotides are TGTGCCAGCTCACCACCGGGTAGACAGGGGCATTCCGGAAACACCATATATTTT. The variable domain in full, with the rest retrieved from reference TRBV18 and TRBJ1-3, is NAGVMQNPRHLVRRRGQEARLRCSPMKGHSHVYWYRQLPEEGLKFMVYLQKENIIDESGMPKERFSAEFPKEGPSILRIQQVVRGDSAAYFCASSPPGRQGHSGNTIYFGEGSWLTVV.

This chain joins TRBV28 and TRBJ1-1; possibly TRBD1 for D (6 bases). The V and J ends lost 4 bases and 1 base respectively, with 7 bases between them. The CDR3 totals 13 residues. Germline loops: CDR1 MDHEN, CDR2 SYDVKM. The CDR3 DNA reads TGTGCCAGCAGTTACAGGGAGAACACTGAAGCTTTCTTT. This gives the protein CASSYRENTEAFF.

In DNA form, the CDR3 reads TGTGCCAGCAGTTACGGGGGACAGGGGTGGTACGAGCAGTACTTC. It is translated as CASSYGGQGWYEQYF. The chain carries TRBV6-6 and TRBJ2-7; 10 nucleotides match TRBD1. Germline CDR1 and CDR2: MNHNY and SVGAGI (reference sequence). This CDR3 contains 15 residues. J gave up 4 bases and V 2 bases, and 5 bases lay outside the gene matches.

V gene TRBV3-1 (or the pseudogene TRBV3-2) combines with J gene TRBJ2-2; no definite D call. The V end lost 1 base, the J end lost 6 bases, and 12 bases lay between the germline ends. CDR1 and CDR2 from the germline V gene are LGHDT and YNNKEL (reference sequence). The length of the CDR3 is 15 residues. The CDR3 sequence is CASSQVSRNPGELFF. The DNA for the CDR3 is TGTGCCAGCAGCCAAGTGTCCAGGAATCCCGGGGAGCTGTTTTTT.

This clone was seen only once. The V gene is TRBV7-9, the J gene TRBJ1-3; D unclear. The CDR3 contains 12 residues. Trimming took off 1 base at V and 8 bases at J, with 6 bases between the two ends. Germline lookup yields CDR1 SEHNR and CDR2 FQNEAQ (reference sequence). The CDR3 loop is CASSLELHTIYF. DNA of the CDR3: TGTGCCAGCAGCTTAGAACTCCACACCATATATTTT.

This rearrangement joins TRBV19 to TRBJ2-3; 7 bases align to TRBD2. Trimming cost V 4 bases and J 6 bases; bases outside gene matches: 4. In germline, CDR1 is LNHDA, CDR2 SQIVND (reference sequence). This CDR3 has 13 residues. CDR3 sequence reads: CASSKAGPDTQYF. CDR3 nucleotides: TGTGCCAGTAGTAAAGCGGGACCGGATACGCAGTATTTT.

Here the CDR3 DNA reads TGTGCCAGCAGCAGCAATAGAAACACCATATATTTT. Amino acid sequence: CASSSNRNTIYF. V gene TRBV7-2 combines with J gene TRBJ1-3; D is undetermined. This CDR3 comprises 12 residues. Germline CDR1 SGHTA, CDR2 FQGNSA. The V end was cut by 5 bases, the J end by 5 bases, with 7 bases between. Full variable domain (rest looked up from reference TRBV7-2 and TRBJ1-3): GAGVSQSPSNKVTEKGKDVELRCDPISGHTALYWYRQSLGQGLEFLIYFQGNSAPDKSGLPSDRFSAERTGGSVSTLTIQRTQQEDSAVYLCASSSNRNTIYFGEGSWLTVV.

This chain joins TRBV2 and TRBJ2-5, with TRBD2 matching over 13 bases. The CDR3 runs to 16 residues. With 6 bases clipped from V and 3 bases from J, the junction kept 7 bases outside the gene matches. Germline assignment: CDR1 SNHLY and CDR2 FYNNEI. In DNA, the CDR3 is TGTGCCAGCAGAAAGCTCGGGACTAGCGGGAAAGAGACCCAGTACTTC. This codes for CASRKLGTSGKETQYF.